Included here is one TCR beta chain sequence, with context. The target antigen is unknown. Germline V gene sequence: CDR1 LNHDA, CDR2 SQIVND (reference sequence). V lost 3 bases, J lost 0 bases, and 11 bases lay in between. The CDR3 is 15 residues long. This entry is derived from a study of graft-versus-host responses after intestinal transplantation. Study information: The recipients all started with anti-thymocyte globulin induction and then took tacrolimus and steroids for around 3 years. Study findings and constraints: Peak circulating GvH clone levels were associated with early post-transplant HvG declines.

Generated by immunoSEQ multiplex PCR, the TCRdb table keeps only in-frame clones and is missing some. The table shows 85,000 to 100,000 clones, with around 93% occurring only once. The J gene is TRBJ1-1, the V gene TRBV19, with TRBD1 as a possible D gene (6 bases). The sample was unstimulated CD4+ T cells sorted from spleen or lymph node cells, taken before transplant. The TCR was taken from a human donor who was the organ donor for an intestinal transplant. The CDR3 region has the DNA TGTGCCAGTAGTATTCCAACAGGGCTGAACACTGAAGCTTTCTTT. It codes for CASSIPTGLNTEAFF.